This T cell receptor beta chain was captured in a study of blood T cell repertoires in COVID-19. The overall study: Donors in the United States, Italy and Spain gave samples during acute or convalescent COVID-19.

From germline, CDR1 is SGHTA and CDR2 FQGTGA. The germline V and J ends were trimmed by 8 bases and 0 bases, with 14 bases remaining between them. The CDR3 covers 15 residues. Authors' processing steps: Reference gene primers were amplified, and this amplification served to estimate nucleated cell counts. Sequencing was performed with immunoSEQ multiplex PCR; in TCRdb, only in-frame clones are kept and a portion is missing. V, J and clone size reflect that table, while D and trimming were determined from the DNA. The sample yields under 80,000 clones, approximately 83% seen once. Points on this clone: Other DNA sequences of this sample code for an identical CDR3.

The TCR was taken from a human donor in a cohort sampled during active COVID-19. The genes are TRBV7-3 and TRBJ2-1; no definite D call. Sample: peripheral blood. The CDR3 DNA sequence: TGTGCCAGCTCTTCTGCCCCTAGCTCCTACAATGAGCAGTTCTTC. Encoded protein: CASSSAPSSYNEQFF.